This entry lists 13 T cell receptor beta chains sequenced from one sample in a study of OX40 agonist ivuxolimab in advanced cancers. The method was the immunoSEQ multiplex PCR assay. Imported from immuneACCESS, the table was reduced by TCRdb to in-frame sequences with V and J called. These copies leave out some clones; in studies compared against another copy, an unresolved V gene accounts for under half, and the cause of the remainder is not known. This sample is represented by approximately 70,000 clones; 75% to 85% of them were singletons. The ten biggest clones cover more than 1.4% of the sample. The sequencing here drew on CD4+ or CD8+ T cells sorted from blood, taken in a trial of the OX40 agonist ivuxolimab. These receptors came from an adult with an advanced solid tumor such as melanoma, head and neck, liver or kidney cancer.

V usage is TRBV21-1 and J usage is TRBJ1-5. TRBV21-1 constitutes a pseudogene. This CDR3 has 14 residues. The CDR3 coding sequence is TGTGCCAGCGGGGGGGACAGAGAAAATCAGCCCCAGCATTTT. This translates into CASGGDRENQPQHF.

The chain is built from TRBV6-1 and TRBJ1-5; D gene uncertain. V lost 4 bases and J 0 bases, leaving 16 bases between the germline ends. CDR3 length equals 17 residues. Germline CDR1 reads MNHNS; CDR2 reads SASEGT. Written as DNA, the CDR3 is TGTGCCAGCAGTGCAAGGGATACCCCGGTTAGCAATCAGCCCCAGCATTTT. Translation: CASSARDTPVSNQPQHF.

The V call is TRBV19, the J call TRBJ2-1, with 10 bases aligning to TRBD1. V lost 1 base to trimming and J lost 8 bases; unmatched junction nucleotides: 5. CDR1 and CDR2 from the germline V gene are LNHDA and SQIVND (reference sequence). CDR3 size: 15 residues. The CDR3 spells CASSIGQGAVDEQFF. The CDR3 DNA sequence: TGTGCCAGTAGTATAGGACAGGGGGCTGTCGATGAGCAGTTCTTC.

V is TRBV11-2 and J is TRBJ1-5, with D perhaps TRBD1 (6 bases). The CDR3 is 17 amino acids. The V end was cut by 5 bases, the J end by 4 bases, with 21 bases between. Germline V lookup: CDR1 SGHAT, CDR2 FQNNGV. CDR3 in amino acids: CASSQGHHLRGNQPQHF. CDR3 DNA sequence: TGTGCCAGCAGCCAGGGGCATCACCTTAGGGGAAATCAGCCCCAGCATTTT.

This chain connects TRBV30 to TRBJ2-6; D not certain. In germline, CDR1 is GTSNPN, CDR2 SVGIG (reference sequence). The CDR3 contains 14 residues. V was clipped by 7 bases and J by 0 bases, with 10 bases between them. DNA of the CDR3: TGTGCCTCACTGGACGACTCTGGGGCCAACGTCCTGACTTTC. Its protein is CASLDDSGANVLTF.

The CDR3 bases are TGTGCCTGGGTAGGACTTACCTATGGCTACACCTTC. Its translation is CAWVGLTYGYTF. V gene TRBV30 combines with J gene TRBJ1-2; D is uncertain. V lost 5 bases and J 4 bases, leaving 11 bases between the germline ends. The CDR3 spans 12 residues. The V gene's germline CDR1 is GTSNPN and CDR2 SVGIG (reference sequence).

This clone was found once. The rearrangement uses TRBV19 and TRBJ2-7; D remains ambiguous. V was clipped by 6 bases and J by 2 bases, with 11 bases between them. The CDR3 spans 13 residues. The V gene's germline CDR1 is LNHDA and CDR2 SQIVND (reference sequence). The CDR3 nucleotides are TGTGCCAGTAGGGCCCCCGAGGCCTACGAGCAGTACTTC. Translation: CASRAPEAYEQYF.

The chain employs TRBV28 and TRBJ1-2; TRBD1 aligns across 7 bases. The V gene's germline CDR1 is MDHEN and CDR2 SYDVKM. The CDR3 sequence is 15 residues long. Trimming at V came to 7 bases and at J to 4 bases, leaving 12 bases not matched to a gene. This CDR3 is CASKSQGTGSYGYTF. The CDR3 region has the DNA TGTGCCAGCAAATCACAGGGGACGGGGTCCTATGGCTACACCTTC.

This sequence joins TRBV6-1 and TRBJ2-2, with a tentative D call TRBD1 (6 bases). Germline V CDR1 and CDR2: MNHNS, SASEGT. This CDR3 region has 14 residues. With 10 bases removed from V and 1 base from J, the gap between germline ends came to 13 bases. The DNA for the CDR3 is TGTGCCACCAGGGGTCAGAGGAACACCGGGGAGCTGTTTTTT. It yields the protein CATRGQRNTGELFF.

The chain employs TRBV19 and TRBJ2-5; unclear D gene. Trimming took 5 bases from V and 5 from J, leaving 6 bases between them. The V gene's germline CDR1 is LNHDA and CDR2 SQIVND (reference sequence). The CDR3 contains 11 residues. The CDR3 here is CASSQAETQYF. As DNA, the CDR3 is TGTGCCAGTAGTCAGGCCGAGACCCAGTACTTC.

The chain is built from TRBV7-9 and TRBJ1-3; the D is unclear. The CDR3 sequence is 16 residues long. V was shortened by 2 bases and J by 0 bases, with 11 bases between the two germline ends. CDR1 and CDR2 from the germline V gene are SEHNR and FQNEAQ (reference sequence). CDR3 residues: CASSLRLTSSGNTIYF. The CDR3 bases are TGTGCCAGCAGCTTACGGCTAACCAGCTCTGGAAACACCATATATTTT.

The rearrangement joins TRBV5-1 to TRBJ1-2; the match to TRBD1 covers 7 bases. The V and J ends lost 4 bases and 5 bases, in that order; junction bases with no gene match: 5. The CDR3 length is 13 residues. Germline V gives CDR1 SGHRS, CDR2 YFSETQ. This CDR3 reads CASSPGTVYGYTF. CDR3 sequence (DNA): TGCGCCAGCAGCCCGGGGACAGTTTATGGCTACACCTTC.

This chain connects TRBV15 to TRBJ2-1; 8 nucleotides align to TRBD1. In germline, CDR1 is LNHNV, CDR2 YYDKDF (reference sequence). The CDR3 is 16 residues long. Trimming at V came to 0 bases and at J to 7 bases, leaving 8 bases not matched to a gene. For the CDR3, the DNA is TGTGCCACCAGCAGAGATTTGAGACAGGGGTGGAATGAGCAGTTCTTC. It yields the protein CATSRDLRQGWNEQFF.